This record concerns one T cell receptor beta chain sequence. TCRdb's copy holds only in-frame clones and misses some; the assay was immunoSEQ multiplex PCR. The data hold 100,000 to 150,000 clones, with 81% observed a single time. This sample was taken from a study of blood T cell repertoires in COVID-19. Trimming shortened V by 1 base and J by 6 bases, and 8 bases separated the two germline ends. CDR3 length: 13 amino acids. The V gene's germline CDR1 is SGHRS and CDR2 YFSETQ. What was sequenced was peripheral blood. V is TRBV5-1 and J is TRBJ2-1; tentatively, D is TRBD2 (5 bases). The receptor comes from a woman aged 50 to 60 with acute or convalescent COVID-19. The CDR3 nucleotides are TGCGCCAGCAGCTTGACTAGGCCCAATGAGCAGTTCTTC. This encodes CASSLTRPNEQFF.